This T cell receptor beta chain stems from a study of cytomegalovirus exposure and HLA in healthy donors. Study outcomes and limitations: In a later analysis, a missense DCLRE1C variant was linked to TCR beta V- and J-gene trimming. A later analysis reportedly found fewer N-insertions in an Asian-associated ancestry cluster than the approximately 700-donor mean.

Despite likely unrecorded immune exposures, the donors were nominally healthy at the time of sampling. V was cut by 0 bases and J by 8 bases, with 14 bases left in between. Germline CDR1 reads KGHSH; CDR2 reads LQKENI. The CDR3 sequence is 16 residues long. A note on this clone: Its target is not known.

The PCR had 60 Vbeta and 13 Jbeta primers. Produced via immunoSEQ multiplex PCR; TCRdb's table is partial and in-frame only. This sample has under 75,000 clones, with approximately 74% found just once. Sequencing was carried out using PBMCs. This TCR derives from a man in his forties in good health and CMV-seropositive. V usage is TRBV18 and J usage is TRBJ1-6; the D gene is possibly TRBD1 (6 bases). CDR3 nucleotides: TGTGCCAGCTCACCACCGATGTTGCAGGGGTATTCACCCCTCCACTTT. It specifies CASSPPMLQGYSPLHF.